This TCR beta chain was retrieved from a study of blood T cell repertoires in COVID-19. The wider study: The United States, Italy and Spain supplied acute and convalescent COVID-19 samples. In each case, the material was cDNA or gDNA derived from T cells, B-cell-depleted T cells, or PBMCs.

In the source study's methods: Amplification of reference gene primers was used by the study to estimate nucleated cell counts. The table came from immunoSEQ multiplex PCR; TCRdb's copy has only in-frame clones and leaves some out. That table furnishes V, J and clone size, whereas the DNA furnished D and trimming. The table shows roughly 250,000 clones, with under 85% occurring only once. Trimming cost V 4 bases and J 4 bases; bases outside gene matches: 4. The CDR3 covers 13 residues. CDR1 and CDR2 from the germline V gene are ENHRY and SYGVKD. The clonotype comes from a middle-aged woman with active or convalescent COVID-19. The chain links TRBV10-3 to TRBJ2-7; 7 nucleotides align to TRBD1. What was sequenced was peripheral blood. The DNA of the CDR3 is TGTGCCATCAGTGGGGGACAGAAATACGAGCAGTACTTC. This encodes CAISGGQKYEQYF.